A selection of T cell receptor beta chains follows, all from one sample in a study of long-term antiretroviral therapy in people with HIV. Profiling relied on immunoSEQ multiplex PCR, and the TCRdb table lists in-frame clones only, not all of them. Altogether about 17,000 clones are present, 79% being singletons, with the ten largest covering under 8.5%. Here the sequenced sample was unsorted PBMCs, taken at the start of antiretroviral therapy. These receptor sequences come from a man younger than 40 with HIV. Each CDR3 is given with its conserved first and last residue. The D gene is left open where the match is weak. Expanded clones are given a class, and other clones once, few, many or no size at all.

CDR3 DNA: TGTGCCACCAGCAGAGAATTGAGGACTAGCGGGGCTCTCCAAGAGACCCAGTACTTC; CDR3 protein: CATSRELRTSGALQETQYF; D gene: TRBD2; CDR3 length: 19; J gene: TRBJ2-5; V gene: TRBV15; clone size: NA
CDR3 DNA: TGTGCCATCAGTGAGTTTGACAGGGGGCCCTACAATGAGCAGTTCTTC; CDR3 protein: CAISEFDRGPYNEQFF; D gene: TRBD1; CDR3 length: 16; J gene: TRBJ2-1; V gene: TRBV10-3; clone size: NA
CDR3 DNA: TGCGCCAGCAGCTCGCCGGGGGAGCTGTTTTTT; CDR3 protein: CASSSPGELFF; D gene: NA; CDR3 length: 11; J gene: TRBJ2-2; V gene: TRBV5-1; clone size: NA
CDR3 DNA: TGCGCCAGCAGCCGACAGTACACAGATACGCAGTATTTT; CDR3 protein: CASSRQYTDTQYF; D gene: NA; CDR3 length: 13; J gene: TRBJ2-3; V gene: TRBV5-1; clone size: NA
CDR3 DNA: TGTGCCAGCAGTTTAGTGCAACCGGGGCCCCAGCATTTT; CDR3 protein: CASSLVQPGPQHF; D gene: NA; CDR3 length: 13; J gene: TRBJ1-5; V gene: TRBV28; clone size: medium-sized
CDR3 DNA: TGTGCCAGTATCGGCAGTCTTGACGAGCAGTACTTC; CDR3 protein: CASIGSLDEQYF; D gene: NA; CDR3 length: 12; J gene: TRBJ2-7; V gene: TRBV19; clone size: NA
CDR3 DNA: TGCGCCAGCAGCCAAGGGATAGGACACGGGATCGCCTACGAGCAGTACTTC; CDR3 protein: CASSQGIGHGIAYEQYF; D gene: NA; CDR3 length: 17; J gene: TRBJ2-7; V gene: TRBV4-3; clone size: NA
CDR3 DNA: TGCGCCAGCAGCCTCACCGGGAGTAGCGGGGGTCTAGGGCAGTTCTTC; CDR3 protein: CASSLTGSSGGLGQFF; D gene: TRBD2; CDR3 length: 16; J gene: TRBJ2-1; V gene: TRBV4-1; clone size: once
CDR3 DNA: TGCGCCAGCAGCCAAGACCGTGGATCACCCCTCCACTTT; CDR3 protein: CASSQDRGSPLHF; D gene: NA; CDR3 length: 13; J gene: TRBJ1-6; V gene: TRBV4-3; clone size: NA
CDR3 DNA: TGCGCCAGCAGTTTTGGTAGCGGGAAAGGAAGTGGTGAGACCCAGTACTTC; CDR3 protein: CASSFGSGKGSGETQYF; D gene: TRBD2; CDR3 length: 17; J gene: TRBJ2-5; V gene: TRBV23-1; clone size: NA
CDR3 DNA: TGTGCCAGCAGCCCGACGCTACAGGGGAACTATGGCTACACCTTC; CDR3 protein: CASSPTLQGNYGYTF; D gene: TRBD1; CDR3 length: 15; J gene: TRBJ1-2; V gene: TRBV9; clone size: NA
CDR3 DNA: TGTGCCAGCATACAGGGGGAGAGGGCTCGGGATGAGCAGTTCTTC; CDR3 protein: CASIQGERARDEQFF; D gene: TRBD1; CDR3 length: 15; J gene: TRBJ2-1; V gene: TRBV7-9; clone size: NA